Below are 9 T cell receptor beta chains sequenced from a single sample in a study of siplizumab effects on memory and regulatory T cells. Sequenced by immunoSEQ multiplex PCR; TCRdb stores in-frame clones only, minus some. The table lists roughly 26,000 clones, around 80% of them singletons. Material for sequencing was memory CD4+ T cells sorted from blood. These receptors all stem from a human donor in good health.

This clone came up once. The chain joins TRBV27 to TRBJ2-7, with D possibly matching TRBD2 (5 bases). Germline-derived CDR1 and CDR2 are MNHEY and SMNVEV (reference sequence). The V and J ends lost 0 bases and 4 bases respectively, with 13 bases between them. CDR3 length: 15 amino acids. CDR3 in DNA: TGTGCCAGCAGTTTATCAGTCCCTGAGGGATACGAGCAGTACTTC. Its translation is CASSLSVPEGYEQYF.

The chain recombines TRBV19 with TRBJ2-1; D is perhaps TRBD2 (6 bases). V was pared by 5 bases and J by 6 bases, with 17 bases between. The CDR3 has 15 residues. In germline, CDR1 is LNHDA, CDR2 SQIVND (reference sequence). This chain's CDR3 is CASSSTSLGGNEQFF. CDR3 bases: TGTGCCAGTAGTTCCACTAGTTTGGGGGGCAATGAGCAGTTCTTC.

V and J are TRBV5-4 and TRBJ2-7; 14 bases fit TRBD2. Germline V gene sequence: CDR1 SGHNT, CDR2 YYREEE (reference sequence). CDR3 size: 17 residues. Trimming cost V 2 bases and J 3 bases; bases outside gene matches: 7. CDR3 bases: TGTGCCAGCAGCTTAGGACTAGCGGGAGGCACCAACTACGAGCAGTACTTC. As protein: CASSLGLAGGTNYEQYF.

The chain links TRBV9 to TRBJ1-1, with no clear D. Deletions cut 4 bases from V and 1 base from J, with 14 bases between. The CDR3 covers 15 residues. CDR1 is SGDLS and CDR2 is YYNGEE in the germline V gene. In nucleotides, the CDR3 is TGTGCCAGCAGCCGGATTTCTGACAAGAACACTGAAGCTTTCTTT. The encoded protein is CASSRISDKNTEAFF. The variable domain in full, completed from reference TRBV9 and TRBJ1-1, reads DSGVTQTPKHLITATGQRVTLRCSPRSGDLSVYWYQQSLDQGLQFLIQYYNGEERAKGNILERFSAQQFPDLHSELNLSSLELGDSALYFCASSRISDKNTEAFFGQGTRLTVV.

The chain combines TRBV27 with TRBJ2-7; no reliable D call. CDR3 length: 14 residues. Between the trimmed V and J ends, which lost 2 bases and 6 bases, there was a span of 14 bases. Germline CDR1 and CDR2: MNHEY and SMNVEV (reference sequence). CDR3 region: CASSLRQSWGEQYF. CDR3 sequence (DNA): TGTGCCAGCAGTTTACGCCAAAGCTGGGGCGAGCAGTACTTC.

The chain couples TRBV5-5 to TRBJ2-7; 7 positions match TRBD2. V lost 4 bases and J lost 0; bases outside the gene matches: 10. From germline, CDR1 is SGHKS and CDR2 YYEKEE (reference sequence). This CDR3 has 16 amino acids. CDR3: CASSLGGYQSSYEQYF. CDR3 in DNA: TGTGCCAGCAGCCTGGGAGGGTATCAAAGCTCCTACGAGCAGTACTTC.

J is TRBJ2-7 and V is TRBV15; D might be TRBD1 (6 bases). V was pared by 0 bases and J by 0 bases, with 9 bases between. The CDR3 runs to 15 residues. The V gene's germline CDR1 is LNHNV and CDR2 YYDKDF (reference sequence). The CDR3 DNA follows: TGTGCCACCAGCAGAGACAGGGGCGGCTCCTACGAGCAGTACTTC. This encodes CATSRDRGGSYEQYF. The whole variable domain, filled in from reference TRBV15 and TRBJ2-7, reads DAMVIQNPRYQVTQFGKPVTLSCSQTLNHNVMYWYQQKSSQAPKLLFHYYDKDFNNEADTPDNFQSRRPNTSFCFLDIRSPGLGDTAMYLCATSRDRGGSYEQYFGPGTRLTVT.

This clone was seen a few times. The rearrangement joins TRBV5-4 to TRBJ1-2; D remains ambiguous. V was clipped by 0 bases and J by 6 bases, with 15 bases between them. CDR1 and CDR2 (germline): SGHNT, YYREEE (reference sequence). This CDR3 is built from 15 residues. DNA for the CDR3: TGTGCCAGCAGCTTGGCCGGTCAGACTATGGATGGCTACACCTTC. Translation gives CASSLAGQTMDGYTF.

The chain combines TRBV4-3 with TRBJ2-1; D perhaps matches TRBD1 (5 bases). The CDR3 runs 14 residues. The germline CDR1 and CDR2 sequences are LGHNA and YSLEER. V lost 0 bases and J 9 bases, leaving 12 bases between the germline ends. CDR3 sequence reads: CASSQEGRASEQFF. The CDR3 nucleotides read TGCGCCAGCAGCCAAGAAGGCAGGGCTTCTGAGCAGTTCTTC.